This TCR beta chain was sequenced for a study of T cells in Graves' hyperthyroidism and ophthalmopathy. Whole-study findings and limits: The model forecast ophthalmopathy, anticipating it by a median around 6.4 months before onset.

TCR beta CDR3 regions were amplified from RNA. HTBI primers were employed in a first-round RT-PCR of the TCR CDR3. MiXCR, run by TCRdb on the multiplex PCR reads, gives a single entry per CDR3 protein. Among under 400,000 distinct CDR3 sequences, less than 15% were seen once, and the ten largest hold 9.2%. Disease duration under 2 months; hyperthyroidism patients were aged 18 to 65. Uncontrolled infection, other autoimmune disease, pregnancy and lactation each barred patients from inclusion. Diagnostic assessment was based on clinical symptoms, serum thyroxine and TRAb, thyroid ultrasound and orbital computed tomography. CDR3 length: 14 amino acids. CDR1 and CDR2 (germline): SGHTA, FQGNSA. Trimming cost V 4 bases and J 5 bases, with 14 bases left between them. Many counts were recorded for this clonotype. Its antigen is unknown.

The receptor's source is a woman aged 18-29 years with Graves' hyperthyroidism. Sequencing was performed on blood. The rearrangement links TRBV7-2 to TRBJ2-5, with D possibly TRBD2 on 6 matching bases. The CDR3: CASSSTRGDETQYF. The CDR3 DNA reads TGTGCCAGCAGCTCGACTAGAGGGGATGAGACCCAGTACTTC. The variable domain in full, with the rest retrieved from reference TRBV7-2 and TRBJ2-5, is GAGVSQSPSNKVTEKGKDVELRCDPISGHTALYWYRQSLGQGLEFLIYFQGNSAPDKSGLPSDRFSAERTGGSVSTLTIQRTQQEDSAVYLCASSSTRGDETQYFGPGTRLLVL.